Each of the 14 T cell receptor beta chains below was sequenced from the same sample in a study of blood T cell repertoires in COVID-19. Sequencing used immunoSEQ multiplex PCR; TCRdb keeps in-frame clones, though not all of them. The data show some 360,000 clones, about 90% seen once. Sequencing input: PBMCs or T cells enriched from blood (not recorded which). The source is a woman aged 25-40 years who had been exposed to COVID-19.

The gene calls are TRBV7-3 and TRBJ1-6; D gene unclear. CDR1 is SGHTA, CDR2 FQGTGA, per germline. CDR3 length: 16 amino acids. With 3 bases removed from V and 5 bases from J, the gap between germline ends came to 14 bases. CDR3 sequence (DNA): TGTGCCAGCAGCTTCGCGACTGCCGGAGATAATTCACCCCTCCACTTT. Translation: CASSFATAGDNSPLHF.

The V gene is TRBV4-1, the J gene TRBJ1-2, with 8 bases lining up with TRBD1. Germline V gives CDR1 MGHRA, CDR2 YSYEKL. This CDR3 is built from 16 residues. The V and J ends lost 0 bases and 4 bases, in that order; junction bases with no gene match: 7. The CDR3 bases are TGCGCCAGCAGCCAAGAGTCCCCGGACAGGGTCTATGGCTACACCTTC. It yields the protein CASSQESPDRVYGYTF.

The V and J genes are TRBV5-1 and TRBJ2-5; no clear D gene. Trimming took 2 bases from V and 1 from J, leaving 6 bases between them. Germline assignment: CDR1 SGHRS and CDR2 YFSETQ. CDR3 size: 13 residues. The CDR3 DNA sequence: TGCGCCAGCAGCTTTACGGGCCAAGAGACCCAGTACTTC. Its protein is CASSFTGQETQYF.

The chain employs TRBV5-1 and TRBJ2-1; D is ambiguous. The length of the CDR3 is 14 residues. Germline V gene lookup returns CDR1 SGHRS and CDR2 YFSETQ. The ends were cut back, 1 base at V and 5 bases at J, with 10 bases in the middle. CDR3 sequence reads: CASSLLEWNNEQFF. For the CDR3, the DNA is TGCGCCAGCAGCTTGCTAGAATGGAACAATGAGCAGTTCTTC.

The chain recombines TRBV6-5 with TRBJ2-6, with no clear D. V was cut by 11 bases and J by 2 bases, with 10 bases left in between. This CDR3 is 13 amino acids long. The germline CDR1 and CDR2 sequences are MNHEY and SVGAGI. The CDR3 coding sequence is TGTGCCGCACGCTACCCTGGGGCCAACGTCCTGACTTTC. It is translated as CAARYPGANVLTF.

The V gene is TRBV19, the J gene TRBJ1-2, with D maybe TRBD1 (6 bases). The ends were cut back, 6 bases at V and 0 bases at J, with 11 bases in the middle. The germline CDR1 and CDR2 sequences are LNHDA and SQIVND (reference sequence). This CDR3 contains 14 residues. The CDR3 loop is CASSIQGANYGYTF. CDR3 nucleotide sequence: TGTGCCAGTAGCATACAGGGTGCTAACTATGGCTACACCTTC.

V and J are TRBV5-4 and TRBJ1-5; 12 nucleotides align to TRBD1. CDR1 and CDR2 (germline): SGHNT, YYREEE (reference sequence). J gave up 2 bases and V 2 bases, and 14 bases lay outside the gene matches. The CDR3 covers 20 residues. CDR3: CASSFGPGQGALLGNQPQHF. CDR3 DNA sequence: TGTGCCAGCAGCTTTGGTCCGGGACAGGGGGCGCTTCTCGGCAATCAGCCCCAGCATTTT.

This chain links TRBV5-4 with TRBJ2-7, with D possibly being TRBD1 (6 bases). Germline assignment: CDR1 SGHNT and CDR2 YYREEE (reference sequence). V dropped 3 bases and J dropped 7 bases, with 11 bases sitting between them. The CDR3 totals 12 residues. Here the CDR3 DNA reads TGTGCCAGCAGCTCAGGGGCTTGGGAGCAGTACTTC. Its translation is CASSSGAWEQYF.

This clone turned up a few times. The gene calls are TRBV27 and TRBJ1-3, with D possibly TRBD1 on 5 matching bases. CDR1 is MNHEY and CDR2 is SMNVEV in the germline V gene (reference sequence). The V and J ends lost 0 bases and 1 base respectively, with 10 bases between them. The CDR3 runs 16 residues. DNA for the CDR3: TGTGCCAGCAGTTTATCAGGGGTTGGGTCTGGAAACACCATATATTTT. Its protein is CASSLSGVGSGNTIYF.

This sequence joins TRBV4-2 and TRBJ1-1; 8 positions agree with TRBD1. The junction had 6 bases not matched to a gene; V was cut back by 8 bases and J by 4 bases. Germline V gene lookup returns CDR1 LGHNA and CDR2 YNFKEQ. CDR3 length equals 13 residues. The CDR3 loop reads CASGRQGSTEAFF. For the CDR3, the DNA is TGTGCCAGCGGCCGACAGGGGTCCACTGAAGCTTTCTTT.

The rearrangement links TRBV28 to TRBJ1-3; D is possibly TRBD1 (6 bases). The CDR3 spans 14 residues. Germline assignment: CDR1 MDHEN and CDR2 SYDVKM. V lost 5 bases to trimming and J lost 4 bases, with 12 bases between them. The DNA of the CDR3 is TGTGCCAGCAGTACGGGGACATTGGGAAACACCATATATTTT. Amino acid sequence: CASSTGTLGNTIYF.

The CDR3 here is CSVLTGLGLAGKRYEQYF. The DNA of the CDR3 is TGCAGCGTCCTGACAGGGCTCGGACTAGCGGGAAAGCGCTACGAGCAGTACTTC. The V gene is TRBV29-1, the J gene TRBJ2-7; 12 bases are a match to TRBD2. The trim removed 6 bases at V and 3 bases at J, leaving 18 bases unmatched. Germline CDR1 and CDR2: SQVTM and ANQGSEA. This CDR3 has 18 amino acids.

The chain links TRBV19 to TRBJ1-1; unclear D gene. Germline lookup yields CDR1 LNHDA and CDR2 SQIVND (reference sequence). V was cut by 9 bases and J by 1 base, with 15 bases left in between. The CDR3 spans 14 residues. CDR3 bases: TGTGCCAGCGAGGACGAGAGGGCGAACACTGAAGCTTTCTTT. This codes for CASEDERANTEAFF.

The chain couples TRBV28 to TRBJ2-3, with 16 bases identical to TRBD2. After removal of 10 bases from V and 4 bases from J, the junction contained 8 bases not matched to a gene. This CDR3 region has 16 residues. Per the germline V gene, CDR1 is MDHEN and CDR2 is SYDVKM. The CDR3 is CATGTSGRAVSDTQYF. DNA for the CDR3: TGTGCCACCGGGACTAGCGGGAGGGCGGTTTCAGATACGCAGTATTTT.